The next 27 T cell receptor beta chains were all read from a single sample in a study of blood T cell repertoires in COVID-19. Sequenced by immunoSEQ multiplex PCR; TCRdb stores in-frame clones only, minus some. The sample contains 380,000 or so clones, roughly 90% of which appear only once. The source material was PBMCs or T cells enriched from blood (not recorded which). The origin of the receptors is a woman in her twenties or thirties with acute COVID-19.

The V gene is TRBV3-1 (or the pseudogene TRBV3-2), the J gene TRBJ2-7, with TRBD1 identical over 11 bases. V lost 4 bases, J lost 3 bases, and 2 bases stayed unmatched. CDR1 LGHDT and CDR2 YNNKEL come from the germline V gene (reference sequence). The CDR3 sequence is 14 residues long. The CDR3 loop is CASSRTGGSYEQYF. The CDR3 DNA is TGTGCCAGCAGCCGGACAGGGGGCAGCTACGAGCAGTACTTC.

This rearrangement joins TRBV3-1 (or the pseudogene TRBV3-2) to TRBJ2-2; 16 positions agree with TRBD2. The V segment lost 2 bases and the J segment 7 bases; nucleotides outside the gene matches: 19. Germline V lookup: CDR1 LGHDT, CDR2 YNNKEL (reference sequence). The CDR3 sequence is 22 residues long. In nucleotides, the CDR3 is TGTGCCAGCAGCCAATTGAACCTCCGGGGACTAGCGGGGGGGCTTTTTATCGGGGAGCTGTTTTTT. Encoded protein: CASSQLNLRGLAGGLFIGELFF.

The chain combines TRBV12-3 or TRBV12-4 with TRBJ2-4; maybe TRBD1 (6 bases). The CDR3 has 13 amino acids. Trimming took off 8 bases at V and 1 base at J, with 9 bases between the two ends. The chain's CDR3 is CASRRGAKNIQYF. The CDR3 DNA sequence: TGTGCCAGCCGAAGGGGGGCCAAAAACATTCAGTACTTC.

The V and J genes are TRBV10-3 and TRBJ1-4; no clear D. CDR3 length: 12 amino acids. Trimming left V 0 bases short and J 7 bases short, with 3 bases between. Per the germline V gene, CDR1 is ENHRY and CDR2 is SYGVKD. In DNA form, the CDR3 reads TGTGCCATCAGTGAGTCGAGTGAAAAACTGTTTTTT. It encodes CAISESSEKLFF.

This chain connects TRBV7-9 to TRBJ1-5; TRBD1 aligns across 8 bases. CDR3 length: 14 residues. With V trimmed by 4 bases and J by 7 bases, 6 bases remained unmatched. Germline V gene lookup returns CDR1 SEHNR and CDR2 FQNEAQ (reference sequence). CDR3: CASSSTDRDQPQHF. As DNA, the CDR3 is TGTGCCAGCAGCTCCACGGACAGGGACCAGCCCCAGCATTTT.

V and J are TRBV5-1 and TRBJ2-1; D unclear. The CDR3 totals 13 residues. V was pared by 1 base and J by 9 bases, with 11 bases between. Germline CDR1 and CDR2: SGHRS and YFSETQ. DNA for the CDR3: TGCGCCAGCAGCTTGTTGCAGGATAGTGAGCAGTTCTTC. Translating it yields CASSLLQDSEQFF. Full variable domain (rest looked up from reference TRBV5-1 and TRBJ2-1): KAGVTQTPRYLIKTRGQQVTLSCSPISGHRSVSWYQQTPGQGLQFLFEYFSETQRNKGNFPGRFSGRQFSNSRSEMNVSTLELGDSALYLCASSLLQDSEQFFGPGTRLTVL.

The chain employs TRBV4-1 and TRBJ1-5, with D tentatively TRBD1 (5 bases). With 0 bases removed from V and 6 bases from J, the gap between germline ends came to 9 bases. The CDR3 sequence is 14 residues long. Per the germline V gene, CDR1 is MGHRA and CDR2 is YSYEKL. This CDR3 is CASSQDIGAQPQHF. The CDR3 nucleotides read TGCGCCAGCAGCCAAGATATTGGGGCTCAGCCCCAGCATTTT.

V usage is TRBV19 and J usage is TRBJ2-2; D not resolved. In germline, CDR1 is LNHDA, CDR2 SQIVND (reference sequence). The length of the CDR3 is 18 residues. Trimming removed 6 bases from V and 5 bases from J, with 25 bases in between. CDR3 DNA: TGTGCCAGTAGCCGAGGCCTGCTAGGTTTAAAGGCGACCGGGGAGCTGTTTTTT. Protein product: CASSRGLLGLKATGELFF. Filled out from reference TRBV19 and TRBJ2-2, the complete variable domain reads DGGITQSPKYLFRKEGQNVTLSCEQNLNHDAMYWYRQDPGQGLRLIYYSQIVNDFQKGDIAEGYSVSREKKESFPLTVTSAQKNPTAFYLCASSRGLLGLKATGELFFGEGSRLTVL.

The chain has TRBV25-1 and TRBJ1-2; a possible D gene is TRBD1 (5 bases). V dropped 1 base and J dropped 5 bases, with 8 bases sitting between them. The CDR3 is made up of 13 amino acids. Looked up from germline, CDR1 is MGHDK and CDR2 is SYGVNS. The DNA of the CDR3 is TGTGCCAGCAGTGAATCGGCAGGGTATGGCTACACCTTC. Translated, it gives CASSESAGYGYTF.

In DNA, the CDR3 is TGCGCCAGCAGCCAGAGACTAGCATCAATAGAGACCCAGTACTTC. This gives the protein CASSQRLASIETQYF. The chain uses TRBV4-3 and TRBJ2-5; 7 nucleotides match TRBD2. Germline trimming cut 3 bases from V and 4 bases from J; bases unmatched to any gene: 8. This CDR3 spans 15 amino acids. Germline V CDR1 and CDR2: LGHNA, YSLEER.

The chain recombines TRBV20-1 with TRBJ2-1; the D gene is possibly TRBD2 (6 bases). The germline V gene has CDR1 DFQATT and CDR2 SNEGSKA (reference sequence). V lost 5 bases and J 10 bases, leaving 12 bases between the germline ends. The CDR3 runs to 11 residues. This CDR3 reads CSAAPGLEQFF. The CDR3 coding sequence is TGCAGTGCTGCCCCGGGACTCGAGCAGTTCTTC.

The chain links TRBV6-6 to TRBJ1-4; TRBD1 matches 8 bases. Germline V gives CDR1 MNHNY, CDR2 SVGAGI (reference sequence). J was trimmed by 7 bases and V by 6 bases; bases with no gene match: 10. This CDR3 contains 15 residues. CDR3 in DNA: TGTGCCAGCAGGCTTGGACAGGGAGGAGGTGAAAAACTGTTTTTT. Amino acid sequence: CASRLGQGGGEKLFF.

The J gene is TRBJ2-1, the V gene TRBV4-1; TRBD2 aligns across 9 bases. V trimming: 4 bases; J trimming: 9 bases; junction bases outside the gene matches: 13. The CDR3 loop spans 16 amino acids. The V gene's germline CDR1 is MGHRA and CDR2 YSYEKL. The DNA for the CDR3 is TGCGCCAGCAGCCGATTAGCGGGGGCCGGGGGGCCTGAGCAGTTCTTC. This gives the protein CASSRLAGAGGPEQFF.

The chain recombines TRBV5-6 with TRBJ1-6; TRBD1 might be the D (6 bases). Germline V gives CDR1 SGHDT, CDR2 YYEEEE. Trimming took 6 bases from V and 3 from J, leaving 7 bases between them. CDR3 length: 13 amino acids. In DNA, the CDR3 is TGTGCCAGCACGGACAGCTATAATTCACCCCTCCACTTT. It translates to CASTDSYNSPLHF.

This chain uses TRBV5-1 with TRBJ1-2; D is unclear. With 4 bases removed from V and 5 bases from J, the gap between germline ends came to 21 bases. The CDR3 loop spans 16 amino acids. The germline V gene encodes CDR1 SGHRS and CDR2 YFSETQ. Here the CDR3 reads CASSHRGREESYGYTF. The CDR3 DNA is TGCGCCAGCAGCCACCGAGGTCGGGAGGAGTCGTATGGCTACACCTTC.

The gene calls are TRBV7-6 and TRBJ2-1; TRBD1 matches at 8 bases. Trimming cost V 4 bases and J 4 bases; bases outside gene matches: 6. The germline V gene encodes CDR1 SGHVS and CDR2 FNYEAQ. The CDR3 extends over 15 amino acids. CDR3 protein: CASSSTGTGYNEQFF. CDR3 coding DNA: TGTGCCAGCAGCTCTACCGGGACAGGTTACAATGAGCAGTTCTTC.

This clone came up a few times. CDR3 nucleotide sequence: TGTGCCAGCTCATCCGGGGGGCCCGGCTACACCTTC. It encodes CASSSGGPGYTF. This chain connects TRBV18 to TRBJ1-2; weak D call: TRBD1 (6 bases). Trimming took 5 bases from V and 8 from J, leaving 12 bases between them. Germline V gives CDR1 KGHSH, CDR2 LQKENI. The CDR3 spans 12 residues.

This clone was counted between two and nine times. The rearrangement uses TRBV2 and TRBJ1-5; 7 nucleotides line up with TRBD1. The V gene end was trimmed by 8 bases and the J gene end by 3 bases; junction bases not matched to a gene: 4. Germline V gene lookup returns CDR1 SNHLY and CDR2 FYNNEI. The CDR3 consists of 13 residues. CDR3 loop: CASQTGYNQPQHF. The CDR3 bases are TGTGCCAGCCAGACAGGGTACAATCAGCCCCAGCATTTT.

This chain connects TRBV5-1 to TRBJ2-3, with 10 positions matching TRBD2. V was pared by 0 bases and J by 1 base, with 2 bases of the junction left unmatched. The CDR3 is made up of 16 amino acids. CDR1 is SGHRS and CDR2 is YFSETQ in the germline V gene. The CDR3 DNA is TGCGCCAGCAGCTTGGTTAGCGGGGGGCGCACAGATACGCAGTATTTT. It encodes CASSLVSGGRTDTQYF.

The CDR3 is CASSEGLLAYYGYTF. CDR3 nucleotides: TGTGCCAGCAGTGAGGGACTCCTTGCTTACTATGGCTACACCTTC. V and J are TRBV6-1 and TRBJ1-2; tentative D call: TRBD1 (5 bases). CDR1 and CDR2 (germline): MNHNS, SASEGT. V dropped 3 bases and J dropped 3 bases, with 14 bases sitting between them. There are 15 residues in the CDR3.

V gene TRBV11-2 combines with J gene TRBJ2-5; 9 bases agree with TRBD1. Germline V CDR1 and CDR2: SGHAT, FQNNGV. The V segment lost 2 bases and the J segment 6 bases; nucleotides outside the gene matches: 16. The CDR3 sequence is 18 residues long. CDR3 nucleotide sequence: TGTGCCAGCAGCTTACGCCGGTGGACAGGGGACGAGGGGAAGACCCAGTACTTC. Encoded protein: CASSLRRWTGDEGKTQYF.

The chain carries TRBV27 and TRBJ1-1; TRBD1 might be the D (6 bases). Trimming took 3 bases from V and 5 from J, leaving 13 bases between them. The CDR3 has 14 amino acids. Germline V gives CDR1 MNHEY, CDR2 SMNVEV (reference sequence). In DNA form, the CDR3 reads TGTGCCAGCAGTTTGCGGGGGGCGAGAACTGAAGCTTTCTTT. This codes for CASSLRGARTEAFF.

In this sample, this clone turned up a few times. The chain has TRBV5-5 and TRBJ1-4, with no clear D. V gave up 1 base and J gave up 7 bases, with 14 bases separating them. Germline values: CDR1 SGHKS, CDR2 YYEKEE (reference sequence). The CDR3 has 15 residues. The CDR3 here is CASSLLPGKGEKLFF. The CDR3 DNA is TGTGCCAGCAGCTTGCTCCCCGGGAAGGGTGAAAAACTGTTTTTT.

The genes are TRBV29-1 and TRBJ2-7; 7 positions agree with TRBD1. CDR1 SQVTM and CDR2 ANQGSEA come from the germline V gene. The CDR3 runs to 14 residues. After removal of 6 bases from V and 1 base from J, the junction contained 9 bases not matched to a gene. CDR3 DNA: TGCAGCGTGAATGGGGACAGCTCTTCCTACGAGCAGTACTTC. Amino acids: CSVNGDSSSYEQYF.

The chain has TRBV7-9 and TRBJ2-7, with D perhaps matching TRBD1 (5 bases). The CDR3 runs 15 residues. The V end was cut by 1 base, the J end by 2 bases, with 12 bases between. Germline V gene data show CDR1 as SEHNR and CDR2 as FQNEAQ (reference sequence). CDR3 coding DNA: TGTGCCAGCAGCTTAGGGCAGGGTGGTCCCTACGAGCAGTACTTC. Its translation: CASSLGQGGPYEQYF. The entire variable domain, with the rest obtained from reference TRBV7-9 and TRBJ2-7, is as follows: DTGVSQNPRHKITKRGQNVTFRCDPISEHNRLYWYRQTLGQGPEFLTYFQNEAQLEKSRLLSDRFSAERPKGSFSTLEIQRTEQGDSAMYLCASSLGQGGPYEQYFGPGTRLTVT.

This chain connects TRBV7-9 to TRBJ1-2; tentatively, D is TRBD1 (5 bases). V shed 5 bases and J shed 0 bases, with 19 bases lying between them. This CDR3 has 17 residues. CDR1 is SEHNR and CDR2 is FQNEAQ in the germline V gene (reference sequence). CDR3 sequence reads: CASSTGEGRTPNYGYTF. The CDR3 nucleotides are TGTGCCAGCAGCACGGGGGAGGGAAGGACTCCTAACTATGGCTACACCTTC.

The rearrangement joins TRBV7-3 to TRBJ2-1, with 11 bases fitting TRBD2. V lost 0 bases, J lost 8 bases, and 6 bases stayed unmatched. This CDR3 comprises 16 residues. CDR1 is SGHTA, CDR2 FQGTGA, per germline. The CDR3 bases are TGTGCCAGCAGCTTAACAGGGCTAGCGGGGGGCGATGAGCAGTTCTTC. This translates into CASSLTGLAGGDEQFF.